The T cell receptor (beta chain) under discussion was sequenced for a study of blood T cells in healthy people across ages. Study-wide points: Any changes in expanded clonotypes were possibly confounded, as donor CMV status remained unknown.

Details on this clonotype: What it binds is not known.

Every participating donor contributed roughly 10 milliliters of peripheral blood through a draw. Whenever a sample was processed, at least 6.5 million PBMCs were isolated. RNA extraction gave at least 5 micrograms of total RNA per sample. Then a second PCR, running about 7 to 11 cycles, was carried out with a sample-barcoded 5' primer and a J-beta primer mix. TCRdb re-analysed the 5' RACE reads in MiXCR, keeping a single row per CDR3 protein. The sample shows 550,000 to 600,000 distinct CDR3 sequences, roughly 28% of them seen only once. CDR1 is SGHTA, CDR2 FQGNSA, per germline. The CDR3 sequence is 14 residues long. V lost 2 bases to trimming and J lost 9 bases, with 16 bases between them.

The sequence was collected from a woman in her 70s in good health. J is TRBJ2-5 and V is TRBV7-2; no reliable D call. The specimen was blood. CDR3 nucleotides: TGTGCCAGCAGCTTAATCCTGGGCCAAAGGGCCCAGTACTTC. This encodes CASSLILGQRAQYF.